Listed below are T cell receptor beta chains from one sample, sequenced in a study of blood T cell repertoires in COVID-19. Only in-frame clones appear in the TCRdb table, and some are missing; sequencing was by immunoSEQ multiplex PCR. Of some 130,000 clones in the sample, approximately 84% were seen once. Sample: peripheral blood. The source is a human donor in a cohort sampled during active COVID-19. Both conserved end residues are part of each CDR3. D genes are given only for firm matches. Some rows mark clone size as missing; the rest say once, few, many or name a class of expanded clone.

size,D,J,V,length,DNA,CDR3
.,.,TRBJ1-1,TRBV7-9,13,TGTGCCAGCACCTCAGGGGTAGGGACTGAAGCTTTCTTT,CASTSGVGTEAFF
.,.,TRBJ1-4,TRBV15,18,TGTGCCACCAGCACGAACCGACAGACCACGGCAACTAATGAAAAACTGTTTTTT,CATSTNRQTTATNEKLFF
.,TRBD1,TRBJ1-3,TRBV28,16,TGTGCCAGCACCCCAGGACAGGCGATCTCTGGAAACACCATATATTTT,CASTPGQAISGNTIYF
once,.,TRBJ1-5,TRBV15,16,TGTGCCACCAGCAGGGGAGGACCTCCGCAAAATCAGCCCCAGCATTTT,CATSRGGPPQNQPQHF
.,.,TRBJ2-7,TRBV11-2,13,TGTGCCAGCAGCTCGAGCTACTTATACGAGCAGTACTTC,CASSSSYLYEQYF
.,.,TRBJ1-2,TRBV14,18,TGTGCCAGCAGTCCCCCTCCCCGCCCGGGACACCTAAACTATGGCTACACCTTC,CASSPPPRPGHLNYGYTF
.,.,TRBJ2-2,TRBV6-1,15,TGTGCCAGCAGTGAACGTCAGTGGAGGGCCGGGGAGCTGTTTTTT,CASSERQWRAGELFF
.,.,TRBJ1-1,TRBV11-2,16,TGTGCCAGCAGCTTAGAGGGGGCCGTCATGAACACTGAAGCTTTCTTT,CASSLEGAVMNTEAFF
few,TRBD1,TRBJ1-1,TRBV4-1,15,TGCGCCAGCAGCCATCCGGGACAGGGAGTCACTGAAGCTTTCTTT,CASSHPGQGVTEAFF
.,.,TRBJ2-5,TRBV29-1,17,TGCAGCGTTGACGGACCGGGGGGCGGTATTTTTGCAGAGACCCAGTACTTC,CSVDGPGGGIFAETQYF
.,.,TRBJ1-6,TRBV11-2,15,TGTGCCAGCAGCCCCTTCTTGGAGTATAATTCACCCCTCCACTTT,CASSPFLEYNSPLHF
.,.,TRBJ2-5,TRBV30,13,TGTGCCTGGAGTGGGGGGGGCGGGGAGACCCAGTACTTC,CAWSGGGGETQYF
.,.,TRBJ1-1,TRBV11-2,14,TGTGCCAGCAGCTTATGGGCAGGGAACACTGAAGCTTTCTTT,CASSLWAGNTEAFF
many,.,TRBJ1-6,TRBV6-2/TRBV6-3,14,TGTGCCAGCACCCCAGGGGTTCGGAATTCACCCCTCCACTTT,CASTPGVRNSPLHF
.,TRBD2,TRBJ2-7,TRBV12-5,13,TGTGCTAGTGGGCTAGCGGGGGGCGGCGAGCAGTACTTC,CASGLAGGGEQYF
.,.,TRBJ1-2,TRBV29-1,13,TGCAGCGTTGAAAGGAGGGAGGCGGGAGGCTACACCTTC,CSVERREAGGYTF
.,TRBD2,TRBJ2-1,TRBV7-9,17,TGTGCCAGCAGCCCCCAAGGGACTAGCGGGGGGGGGAATGAGCAGTTCTTC,CASSPQGTSGGGNEQFF
.,.,TRBJ1-5,TRBV15,15,TGTGCCACCAGCAGGTACAGGGAGGGAAATCAGCCCCAGCATTTT,CATSRYREGNQPQHF
.,.,TRBJ1-2,TRBV12-5,14,TGTGCTAGTGGTCTAGACAGCCGTAACTATGGCTACACCTTC,CASGLDSRNYGYTF
.,.,TRBJ2-1,TRBV7-9,15,TGTGCCAGCAGCTGGGGGCAGGCTGCCTACAATGAGCAGTTCTTC,CASSWGQAAYNEQFF
.,TRBD2,TRBJ2-3,TRBV27,17,TGTGCCAGCAGTTTCTTGGGACTAGCGGGGGCCGCCACCACGCAGTATTTT,CASSFLGLAGAATTQYF
.,TRBD1,TRBJ1-6,TRBV30,14,TGTGCCTGGAGTGGACAGGGGAACAATTCACCCCTCCACTTT,CAWSGQGNNSPLHF
.,TRBD1,TRBJ2-1,TRBV11-2,13,TGTGCCAGCAGCAACGACAGGGGAGGTGAGCAGTTCTTC,CASSNDRGGEQFF
.,.,TRBJ2-2,TRBV9,15,TGTGCCAGCAGCGTACGGTGGTATGACACCGGGGAGCTGTTTTTT,CASSVRWYDTGELFF
.,TRBD1,TRBJ1-1,TRBV5-5,13,TGTGCCAGCAGCTGGACAGGTCTGACTGAAGCTTTCTTT,CASSWTGLTEAFF
.,TRBD1,TRBJ1-6,TRBV19,17,TGTGCCAGTAGTTTCTGGACAGGCCGCTCCTATAATTCACCCCTCCACTTT,CASSFWTGRSYNSPLHF
.,.,TRBJ1-2,TRBV10-2,17,TGCGCCAGCAGTGGACCGGGACGGCCGGGGGATAACTATGGCTACACCTTC,CASSGPGRPGDNYGYTF